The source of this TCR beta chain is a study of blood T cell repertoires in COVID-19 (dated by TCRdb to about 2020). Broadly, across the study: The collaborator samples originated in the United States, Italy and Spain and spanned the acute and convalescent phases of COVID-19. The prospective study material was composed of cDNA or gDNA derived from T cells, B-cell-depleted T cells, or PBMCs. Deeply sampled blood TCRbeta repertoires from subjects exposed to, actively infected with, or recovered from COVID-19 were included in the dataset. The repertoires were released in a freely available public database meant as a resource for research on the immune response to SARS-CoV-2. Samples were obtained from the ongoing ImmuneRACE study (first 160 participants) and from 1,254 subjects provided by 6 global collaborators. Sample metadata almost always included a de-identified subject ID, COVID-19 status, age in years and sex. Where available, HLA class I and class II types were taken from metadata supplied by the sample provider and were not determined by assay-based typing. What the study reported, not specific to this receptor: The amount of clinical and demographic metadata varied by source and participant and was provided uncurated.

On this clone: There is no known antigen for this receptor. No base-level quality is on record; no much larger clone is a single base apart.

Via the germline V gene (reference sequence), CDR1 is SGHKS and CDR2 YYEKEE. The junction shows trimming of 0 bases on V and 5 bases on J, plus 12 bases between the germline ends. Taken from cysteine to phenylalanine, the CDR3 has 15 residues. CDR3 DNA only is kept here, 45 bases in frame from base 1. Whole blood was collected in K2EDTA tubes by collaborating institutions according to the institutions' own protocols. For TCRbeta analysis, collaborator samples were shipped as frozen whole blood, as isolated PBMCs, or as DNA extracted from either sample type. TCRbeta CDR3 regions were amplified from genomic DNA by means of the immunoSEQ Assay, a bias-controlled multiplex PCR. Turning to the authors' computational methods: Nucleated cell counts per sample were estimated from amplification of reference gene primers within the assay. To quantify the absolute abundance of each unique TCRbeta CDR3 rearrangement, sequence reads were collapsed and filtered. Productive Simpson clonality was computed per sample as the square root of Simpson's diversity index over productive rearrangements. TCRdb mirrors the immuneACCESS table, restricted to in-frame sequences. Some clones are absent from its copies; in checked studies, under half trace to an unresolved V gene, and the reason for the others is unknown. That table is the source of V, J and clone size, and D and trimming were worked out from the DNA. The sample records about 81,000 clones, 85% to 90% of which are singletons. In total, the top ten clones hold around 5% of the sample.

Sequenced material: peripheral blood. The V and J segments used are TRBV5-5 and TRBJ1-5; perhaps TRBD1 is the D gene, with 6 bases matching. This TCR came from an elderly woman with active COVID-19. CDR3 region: CASSLAGGRDQPQHF. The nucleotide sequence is TGTGCCAGCAGCTTGGCCGGGGGGCGCGATCAGCCCCAGCATTTT.